The 5 T cell receptor beta chains in this list originate from one sample, sequenced in a study of neurological immune-mediated disorders. TCRdb used MiXCR to reprocess the 5' RACE reads, holding one entry per CDR3 protein. The table shows some 38,000 distinct CDR3 sequences, with around 4.8% occurring only once. The sample consisted of CD4+ T cells from blood. The receptor set was obtained from a man aged 18 to 35 in good health.

This clonotype has at least ten counts. The chain recombines TRBV5-1 with TRBJ2-7; 7 bases line up with TRBD2. CDR1 is SGHRS and CDR2 is YFSETQ in the germline V gene. The CDR3 sequence is 15 residues long. The trim removed 6 bases at V and 6 bases at J, leaving 15 bases unmatched. CDR3 region: CASKLTSQTGGEQYF. The DNA of the CDR3 is TGCGCCAGCAAACTGACTAGCCAAACCGGGGGCGAGCAGTACTTC.

This clonotype was seen ten or more times. V is TRBV10-2 and J is TRBJ2-3, with D uncertain. The CDR3 is made up of 12 amino acids. Deletions cut 10 bases from V and 8 bases from J, with 16 bases between. Germline CDR1 and CDR2: WSHSY and SAAADI. In DNA form, the CDR3 reads TGCGCCACCTCTGAGGATCTTGGTACGCAGTATTTT. Its translation: CATSEDLGTQYF.

This clonotype was counted ten times or more. This chain connects TRBV14 to TRBJ1-2, with TRBD1 as a possible D gene (5 bases). Germline V CDR1 and CDR2: SGHDN, FVKESK. The CDR3 sequence is 15 residues long. Trimming took off 4 bases at V and 1 base at J, with 13 bases between the two ends. The CDR3 sequence: CASSRGRESNYGYTF. The CDR3 DNA sequence: TGTGCCAGCAGCCGGGGCAGGGAAAGTAACTATGGCTACACCTTC.

This clonotype was seen ten or more times. The rearrangement uses TRBV5-1 and TRBJ1-5; 8 nucleotides line up with TRBD1. This CDR3 region has 15 residues. CDR1 is SGHRS and CDR2 is YFSETQ in the germline V gene. Trimming cost V 0 bases and J 5 bases; bases outside gene matches: 4. CDR3 in amino acids: CASSLGTGWDQPQHF. CDR3 sequence (DNA): TGCGCCAGCAGCTTGGGGACAGGGTGGGATCAGCCCCAGCATTTT. The variable domain in full, with the rest retrieved from reference TRBV5-1 and TRBJ1-5, is KAGVTQTPRYLIKTRGQQVTLSCSPISGHRSVSWYQQTPGQGLQFLFEYFSETQRNKGNFPGRFSGRQFSNSRSEMNVSTLELGDSALYLCASSLGTGWDQPQHFGDGTRLSIL.

This clonotype was counted at least ten times. Written as DNA, the CDR3 is TGCGCCAGCAGCCAAGGAGGCGGGGGGGCTTACAATGAGCAGTTCTTC. This codes for CASSQGGGGAYNEQFF. The chain joins TRBV4-1 to TRBJ2-1; 9 bases agree with TRBD2. Germline V lookup: CDR1 MGHRA, CDR2 YSYEKL. J was trimmed by 4 bases and V by 1 base; bases with no gene match: 5. The CDR3 length is 16 residues.